A selection of T cell receptor beta chains follows, all from one sample in a study of shared clonotypes between healthy human individuals. TCRdb's copy holds only in-frame clones and misses some; the assay was immunoSEQ multiplex PCR. The data contain just over 2,000,000 clones, about 95% of them singletons. The sequencing input was naive CD8+ T cells sorted from blood. All receptors come from a man younger than 35 in good health. Each CDR3 is given without its conserved first and last residue.

>TRBV6-5
ASSYREGTTEAF
>TRBV5-6
ASSLGRASLRGVLWEQY
>TRBV27
ASSLSTGSNSPLH
>TRBV7-2
ASSLGGRLYEQY
>TRBV6-6
ASSFVETEAF
>TRBV19
ASSFDSGSYEQY
>TRBV15
ASQASGSHEQY
>TRBV7-9
ASSLIKGAGTDTQY
>TRBV7-9
ASSLDGEGTLNTQY
>TRBV6-1
ASSEAEEPINTEAF
>TRBV7-9
ASSLERYEQY
>TRBV15
ATSRDRTFFYEQY
>TRBV7-9
ASSLPIHKTGELF
>TRBV7-9
ASSPHWTNSPLH
>TRBV19
ASSIAESGGYT
>TRBV13
ASSLASPTYEQY
>TRBV4-1
ASSPGQGTGELF
>TRBV10-1
ASSESIGHEQY
>TRBV27
ASSSNSYEQY
>TRBV6-6
ASSRLGTSVEQY
>TRBV5-6
ASSLDLAGGPSGELF
>TRBV7-9
ASSLGGEYNEQF
>TRBV10-3
AISEFQSLGPYGYT
>TRBV6-5
ASWAGFGDTGELF
>TRBV10-1
ASSEGTGATYEQY
>TRBV9
ASSVTGTPVYAGELF
>TRBV5-1
ASSEDRWSYNEQF
>TRBV7-9
ASSLTQGTDTQY
>TRBV2
ASSTTGLGGGGTYEQY
>TRBV9
ASSVDTSYEQY
>TRBV5-4
ASRLDSYEQY
>TRBV6-1
ASSDRSGGPNTEAF